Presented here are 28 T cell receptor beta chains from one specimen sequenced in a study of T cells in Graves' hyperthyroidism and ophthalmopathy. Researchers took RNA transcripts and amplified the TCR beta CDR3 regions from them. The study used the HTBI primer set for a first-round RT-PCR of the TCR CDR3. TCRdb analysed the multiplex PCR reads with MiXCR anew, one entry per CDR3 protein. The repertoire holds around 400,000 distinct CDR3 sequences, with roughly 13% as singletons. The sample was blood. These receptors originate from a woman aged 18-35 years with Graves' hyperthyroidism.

Written as DNA, the CDR3 is TGTGCCAGCAGCTTGAGGGGTATGGACACCGGGGAGCTGTTTTTT. Protein sequence: CASSLRGMDTGELFF. The chain employs TRBV7-2 and TRBJ2-2, with D perhaps being TRBD1 or TRBD2 (5 bases each). V was clipped by 3 bases and J by 3 bases, with 11 bases between them. The V gene's germline CDR1 is SGHTA and CDR2 FQGNSA. This CDR3 spans 15 amino acids.

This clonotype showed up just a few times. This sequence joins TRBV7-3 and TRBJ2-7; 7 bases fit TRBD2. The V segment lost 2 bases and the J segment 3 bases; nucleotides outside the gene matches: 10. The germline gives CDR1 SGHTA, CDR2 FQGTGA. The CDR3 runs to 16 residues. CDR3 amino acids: CASSLGGGDKNYEQYF. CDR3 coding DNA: TGTGCCAGCAGCTTAGGGGGGGGGGATAAGAACTACGAGCAGTACTTC.

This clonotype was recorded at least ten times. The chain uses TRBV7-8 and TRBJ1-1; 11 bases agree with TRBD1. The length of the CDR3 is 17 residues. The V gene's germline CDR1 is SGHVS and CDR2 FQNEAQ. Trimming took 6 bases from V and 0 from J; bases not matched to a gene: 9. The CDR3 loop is CASSRGQGAGVNTEAFF. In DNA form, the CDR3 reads TGTGCCAGCAGTCGTGGACAGGGGGCTGGGGTGAACACTGAAGCTTTCTTT.

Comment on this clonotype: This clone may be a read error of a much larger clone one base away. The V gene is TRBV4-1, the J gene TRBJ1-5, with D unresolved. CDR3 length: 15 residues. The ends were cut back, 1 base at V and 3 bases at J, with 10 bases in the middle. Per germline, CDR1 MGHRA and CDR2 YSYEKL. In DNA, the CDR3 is TGCGCCAGCAGCCAAGTCGGGGTGGCCAATCAGCCCCAGCATTTT. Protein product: CASSQVGVANQPQHF.

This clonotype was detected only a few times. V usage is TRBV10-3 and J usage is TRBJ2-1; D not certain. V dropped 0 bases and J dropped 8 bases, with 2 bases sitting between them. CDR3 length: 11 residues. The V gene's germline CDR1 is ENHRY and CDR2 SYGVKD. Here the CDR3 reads CAISESDEQFF. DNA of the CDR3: TGTGCCATCAGTGAGTCCGATGAGCAGTTCTTC.

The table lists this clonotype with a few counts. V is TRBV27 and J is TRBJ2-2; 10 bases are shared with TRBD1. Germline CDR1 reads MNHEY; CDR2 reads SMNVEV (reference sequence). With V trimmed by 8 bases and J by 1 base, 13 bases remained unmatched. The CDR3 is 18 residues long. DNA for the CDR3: TGTGCCAGCCGATCTTACCTCCGGGACAGGGGGAACACCGGGGAGCTGTTTTTT. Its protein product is CASRSYLRDRGNTGELFF.

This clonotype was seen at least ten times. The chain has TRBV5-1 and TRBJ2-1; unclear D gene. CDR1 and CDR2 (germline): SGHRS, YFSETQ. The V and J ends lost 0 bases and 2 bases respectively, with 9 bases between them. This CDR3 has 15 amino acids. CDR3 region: CASSLVPIPYNEQFF. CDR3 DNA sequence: TGCGCCAGCAGCTTGGTTCCTATCCCCTACAATGAGCAGTTCTTC.

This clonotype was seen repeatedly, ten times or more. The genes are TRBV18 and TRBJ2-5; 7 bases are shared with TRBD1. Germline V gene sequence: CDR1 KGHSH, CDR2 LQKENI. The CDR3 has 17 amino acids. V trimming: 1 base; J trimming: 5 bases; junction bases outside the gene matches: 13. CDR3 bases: TGTGCCAGCTCACCACGCGGTAGGGGGACAGAGGTTGAGACCCAGTACTTC. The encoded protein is CASSPRGRGTEVETQYF.

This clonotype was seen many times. This CDR3 is CASSLGGDTGELFF. CDR3 coding DNA: TGCGCCAGCAGCTTGGGCGGAGACACCGGGGAGCTGTTTTTT. V usage is TRBV4-1 and J usage is TRBJ2-2; D gene ambiguous. The V and J ends lost 5 bases and 3 bases respectively, with 10 bases between them. Germline CDR1 reads MGHRA; CDR2 reads YSYEKL. The CDR3 consists of 14 residues.

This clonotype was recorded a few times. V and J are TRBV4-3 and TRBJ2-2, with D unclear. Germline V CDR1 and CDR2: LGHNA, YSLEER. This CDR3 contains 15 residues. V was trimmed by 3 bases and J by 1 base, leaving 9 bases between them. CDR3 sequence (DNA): TGCGCCAGCAGCCATGAATTTGAGAACACCGGGGAGCTGTTTTTT. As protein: CASSHEFENTGELFF.

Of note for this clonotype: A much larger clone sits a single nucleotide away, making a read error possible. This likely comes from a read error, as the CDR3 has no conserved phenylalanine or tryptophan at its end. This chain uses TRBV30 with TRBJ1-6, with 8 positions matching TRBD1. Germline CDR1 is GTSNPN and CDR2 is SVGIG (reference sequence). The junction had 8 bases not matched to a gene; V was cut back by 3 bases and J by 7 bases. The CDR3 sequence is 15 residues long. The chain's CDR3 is CAWSPLTGENSPLHL. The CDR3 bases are TGTGCCTGGAGCCCCTTGACAGGGGAGAATTCACCCCTCCACCTT.

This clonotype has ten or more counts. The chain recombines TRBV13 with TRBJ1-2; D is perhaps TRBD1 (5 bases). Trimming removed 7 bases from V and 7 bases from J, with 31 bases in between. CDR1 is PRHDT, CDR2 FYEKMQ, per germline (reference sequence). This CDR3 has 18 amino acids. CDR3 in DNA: TGTGCCAGCAACCTTGAGTCTGAGGGAGAGGGACTCTATGGTGGCTACACCTTC. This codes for CASNLESEGEGLYGGYTF. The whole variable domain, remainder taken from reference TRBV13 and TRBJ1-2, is AAGVIQSPRHLIKEKRETATLKCYPIPRHDTVYWYQQGPGQDPQFLISFYEKMQSDKGSIPDRFSAQQFSDYHSELNMSSLELGDSALYFCASNLESEGEGLYGGYTFGSGTRLTVV.

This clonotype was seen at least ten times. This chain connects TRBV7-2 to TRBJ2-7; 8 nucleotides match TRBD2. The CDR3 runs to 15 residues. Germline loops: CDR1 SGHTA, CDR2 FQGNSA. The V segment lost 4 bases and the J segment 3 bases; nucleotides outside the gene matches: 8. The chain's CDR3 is CASSSQLSGGYEQYF. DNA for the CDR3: TGTGCCAGCAGCTCCCAATTAAGCGGGGGCTACGAGCAGTACTTC.

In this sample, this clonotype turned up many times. CDR3 DNA: TGTGCCAGCAGTTTGGGTAGCGGGGGGCACAATGAGCAGTTCTTC. Its translation: CASSLGSGGHNEQFF. V is TRBV12-3 or TRBV12-4 and J is TRBJ2-1; 10 bases fit TRBD2. Germline trimming cut 3 bases from V and 5 bases from J; bases unmatched to any gene: 4. This CDR3 comprises 15 residues.

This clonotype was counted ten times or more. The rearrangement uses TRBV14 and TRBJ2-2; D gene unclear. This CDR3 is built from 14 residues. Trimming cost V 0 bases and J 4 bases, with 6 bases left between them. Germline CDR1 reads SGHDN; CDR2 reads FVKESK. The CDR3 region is CASSQDAITGELFF. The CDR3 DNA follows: TGTGCCAGCAGCCAAGATGCGATCACCGGGGAGCTGTTTTTT. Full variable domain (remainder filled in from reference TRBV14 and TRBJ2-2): EAGVTQFPSHSVIEKGQTVTLRCDPISGHDNLYWYRRVMGKEIKFLLHFVKESKQDESGMPNNRFLAERTGGTYSTLKVQPAELEDSGVYFCASSQDAITGELFFGEGSRLTVL.

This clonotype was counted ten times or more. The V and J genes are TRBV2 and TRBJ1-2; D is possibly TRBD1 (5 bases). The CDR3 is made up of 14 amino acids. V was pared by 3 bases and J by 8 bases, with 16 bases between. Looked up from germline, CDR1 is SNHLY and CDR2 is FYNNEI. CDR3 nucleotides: TGTGCCAGCAGTGATGACAGAGAGATGGGCGGCTACACCTTC. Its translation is CASSDDREMGGYTF.

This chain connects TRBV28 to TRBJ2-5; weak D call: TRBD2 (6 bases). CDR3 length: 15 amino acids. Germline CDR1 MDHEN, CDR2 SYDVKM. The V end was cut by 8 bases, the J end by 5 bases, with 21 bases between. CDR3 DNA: TGTGCCAGCCGTCCTTTCGGGGGATCCTCTGAGACCCAGTACTTC. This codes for CASRPFGGSSETQYF. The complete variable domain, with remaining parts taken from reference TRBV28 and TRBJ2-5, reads DVKVTQSSRYLVKRTGEKVFLECVQDMDHENMFWYRQDPGLGLRLIYFSYDVKMKEKGDIPEGYSVSREKKERFSLILESASTNQTSMYLCASRPFGGSSETQYFGPGTRLLVL.

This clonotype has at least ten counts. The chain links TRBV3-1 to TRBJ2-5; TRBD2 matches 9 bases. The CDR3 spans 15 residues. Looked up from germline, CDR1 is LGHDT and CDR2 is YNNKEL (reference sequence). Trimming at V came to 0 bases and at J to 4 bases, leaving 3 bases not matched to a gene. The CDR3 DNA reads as TGTGCCAGCAGCCAAGAGTCTAGCGGGACAGAGACCCAGTACTTC. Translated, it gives CASSQESSGTETQYF.

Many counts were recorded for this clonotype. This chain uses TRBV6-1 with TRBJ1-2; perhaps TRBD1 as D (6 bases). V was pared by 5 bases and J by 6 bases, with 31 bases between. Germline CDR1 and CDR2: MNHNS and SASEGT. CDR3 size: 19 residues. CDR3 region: CASSPPHGRAREGGDGYTF. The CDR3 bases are TGTGCCAGCAGTCCCCCCCACGGGAGGGCCCGCGAGGGGGGCGATGGCTACACCTTC.

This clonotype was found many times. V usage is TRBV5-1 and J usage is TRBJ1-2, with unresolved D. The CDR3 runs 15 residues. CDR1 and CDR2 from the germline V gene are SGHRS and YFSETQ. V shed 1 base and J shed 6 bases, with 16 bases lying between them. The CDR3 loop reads CASSLQLDPEDGYTF. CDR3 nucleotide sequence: TGCGCCAGCAGCTTGCAGCTGGACCCGGAAGATGGCTACACCTTC.

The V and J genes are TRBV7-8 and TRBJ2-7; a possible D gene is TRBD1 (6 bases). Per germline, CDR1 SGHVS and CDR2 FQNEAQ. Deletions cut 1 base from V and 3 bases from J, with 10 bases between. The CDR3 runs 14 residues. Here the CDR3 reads CASSLGVQGYEQYF. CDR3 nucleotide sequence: TGTGCCAGCAGCTTAGGGGTACAGGGCTACGAGCAGTACTTC.

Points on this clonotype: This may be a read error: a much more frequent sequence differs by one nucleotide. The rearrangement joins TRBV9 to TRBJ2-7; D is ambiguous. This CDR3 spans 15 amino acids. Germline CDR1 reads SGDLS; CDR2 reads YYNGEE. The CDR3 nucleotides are TGTGCCAGCAGTGAAAGCGACTCCTCCCTCTACGAGCAGTGCTTC. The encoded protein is CASSESDSSLYEQCF.

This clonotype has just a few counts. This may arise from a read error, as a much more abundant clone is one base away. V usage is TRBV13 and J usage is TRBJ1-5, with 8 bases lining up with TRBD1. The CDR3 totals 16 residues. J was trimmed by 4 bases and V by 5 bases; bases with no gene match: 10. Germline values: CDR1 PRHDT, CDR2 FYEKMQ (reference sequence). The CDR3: CASSPGETGANQPQHF. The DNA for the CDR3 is TGTGCCAGCAGCCCGGGTGAGACAGGGGCAAATCAGCCCCAGCATTTT.

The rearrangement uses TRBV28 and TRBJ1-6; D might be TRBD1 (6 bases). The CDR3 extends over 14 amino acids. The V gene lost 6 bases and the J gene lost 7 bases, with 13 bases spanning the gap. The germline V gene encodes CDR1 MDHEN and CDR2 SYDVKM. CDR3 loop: CASRSPGGNSPLHF. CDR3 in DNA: TGTGCCAGCAGGTCCCCTGGGGGCAATTCACCCCTCCACTTT. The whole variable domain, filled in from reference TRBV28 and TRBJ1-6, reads DVKVTQSSRYLVKRTGEKVFLECVQDMDHENMFWYRQDPGLGLRLIYFSYDVKMKEKGDIPEGYSVSREKKERFSLILESASTNQTSMYLCASRSPGGNSPLHFGNGTRLTVT.

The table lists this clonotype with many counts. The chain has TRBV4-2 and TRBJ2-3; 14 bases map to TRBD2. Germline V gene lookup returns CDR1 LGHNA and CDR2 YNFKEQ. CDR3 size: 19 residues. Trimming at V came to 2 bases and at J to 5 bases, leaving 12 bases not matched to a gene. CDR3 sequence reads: CASSQPGLAGVHPRDTQYF. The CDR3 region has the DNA TGTGCCAGCAGCCAACCGGGACTAGCGGGAGTGCATCCAAGAGATACGCAGTATTTT.

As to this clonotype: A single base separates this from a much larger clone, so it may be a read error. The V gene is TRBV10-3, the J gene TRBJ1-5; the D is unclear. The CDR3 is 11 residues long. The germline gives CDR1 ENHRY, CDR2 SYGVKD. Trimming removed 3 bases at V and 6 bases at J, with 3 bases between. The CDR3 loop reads CAISEFQPQHF. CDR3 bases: TGTGCCATCAGTGAATTTCAGCCCCAGCATTTT.

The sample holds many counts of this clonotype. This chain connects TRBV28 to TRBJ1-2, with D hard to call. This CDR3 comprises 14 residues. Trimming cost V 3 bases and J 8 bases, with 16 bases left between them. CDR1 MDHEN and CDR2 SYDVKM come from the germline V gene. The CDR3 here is CASSLRPAASGYTF. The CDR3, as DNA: TGTGCCAGCAGTTTGCGGCCGGCGGCGTCCGGCTACACCTTC.

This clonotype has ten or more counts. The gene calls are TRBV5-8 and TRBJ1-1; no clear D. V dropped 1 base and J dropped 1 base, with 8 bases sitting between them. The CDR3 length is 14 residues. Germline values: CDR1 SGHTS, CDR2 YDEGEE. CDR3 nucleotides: TGTGCCAGCAGCTTGTCCGAAGGGAACACTGAAGCTTTCTTT. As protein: CASSLSEGNTEAFF.